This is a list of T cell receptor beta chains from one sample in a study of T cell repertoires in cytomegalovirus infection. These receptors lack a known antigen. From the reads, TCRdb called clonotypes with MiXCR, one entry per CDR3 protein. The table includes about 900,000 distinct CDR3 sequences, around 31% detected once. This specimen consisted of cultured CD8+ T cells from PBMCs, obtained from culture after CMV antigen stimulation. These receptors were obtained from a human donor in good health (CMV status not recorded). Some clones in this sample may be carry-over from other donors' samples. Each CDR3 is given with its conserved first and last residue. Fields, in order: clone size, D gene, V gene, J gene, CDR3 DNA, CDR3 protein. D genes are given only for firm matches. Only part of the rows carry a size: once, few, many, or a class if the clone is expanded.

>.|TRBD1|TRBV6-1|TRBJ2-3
TGTGCCAGTCCCGGGACAGGGGGCGCTTCTCCAGATACGCAGTATTTT
CASPGTGGASPDTQYF
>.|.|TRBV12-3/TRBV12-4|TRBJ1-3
TGTGCCAGCACAGAGGACGGAAACACCATATATTTT
CASTEDGNTIYF
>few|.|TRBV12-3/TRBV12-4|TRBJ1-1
TGTGCCAGCAGTTTATCCGCGGACATAGACACTGAAGCTTTCTTT
CASSLSADIDTEAFF
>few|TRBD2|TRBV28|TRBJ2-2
TGTGCCAGTTACGGAGCGGGGGGCCTAACCGGGGAGCTGTTTTTT
CASYGAGGLTGELFF
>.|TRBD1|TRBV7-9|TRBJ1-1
TGTGCCAGCAGCTCGGACACCGGGCCCAGGGGGGGGGCTTTCTTT
CASSSDTGPRGGAFF
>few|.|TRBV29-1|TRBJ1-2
TGCAGCGTGGGTGAGGAGAGGGATGGCTACACCTTC
CSVGEERDGYTF
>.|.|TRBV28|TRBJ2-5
TGTGCCAGCAGCACGGGACTCCAAGAGACCCAGTACTTC
CASSTGLQETQYF
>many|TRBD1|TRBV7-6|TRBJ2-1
TGTGCCAGCAGCTCTGTGGACAGGGGGAAGTACAATGAGCAGTTCTTC
CASSSVDRGKYNEQFF
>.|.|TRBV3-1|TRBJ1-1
TGTGCCAGCAGCCAAGATCCAGGGAGGGTTGAAGCTTTCTTT
CASSQDPGRVEAFF
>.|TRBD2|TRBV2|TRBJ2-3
TGTGCCAGCATGGTTCCGACTAGCGGGGGGAGGGTGGCAGATACGCAGTATTTT
CASMVPTSGGRVADTQYF
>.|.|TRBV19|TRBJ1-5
TGTGCCAGTAGTATAGGTTTTCAGCCCCAGCATTTT
CASSIGFQPQHF
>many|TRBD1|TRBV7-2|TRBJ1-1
TGTGCCAGCAGCTCCCAGGGGGCTGGCACTGAAGCTTTCTTT
CASSSQGAGTEAFF
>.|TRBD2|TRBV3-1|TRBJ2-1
TGTGCCAGCAGCCCGGAGTGGGCGGGGGGGCAGAATGAGCAGTTCTTC
CASSPEWAGGQNEQFF
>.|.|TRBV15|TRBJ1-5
TGTGCCACCAGCAGAGGGGCAGGGCGCAGGAGAAATCAGCCCCAGCATTTT
CATSRGAGRRRNQPQHF
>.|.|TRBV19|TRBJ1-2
TGTGCCAGTAGCCCGGAGGGTATGGACTATGGCTACACCTTC
CASSPEGMDYGYTF
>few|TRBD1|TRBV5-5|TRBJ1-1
TGTGCCAGCAGCTTGTGGCGACAGGGGCGCGTCACTGAAGCTTTCTTT
CASSLWRQGRVTEAFF
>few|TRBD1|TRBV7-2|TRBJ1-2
TGTGCCAGCAGCACTAAAAATCCAGGGGGCCAGGGGGGCTACACCTTC
CASSTKNPGGQGGYTF
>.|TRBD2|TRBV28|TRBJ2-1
TGTGCCAGCAGTGTTCCGGGACTAGCGGGGTACAATGAGCAGTTCTTC
CASSVPGLAGYNEQFF
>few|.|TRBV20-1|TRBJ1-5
TGCAGTGCCCCCCCCGACAATAATCAGCCCCAGCATTTT
CSAPPDNNQPQHF
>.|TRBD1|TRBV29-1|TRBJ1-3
TGCAGCGTGAGGACAGGGGGCGATGGAAACACCATATATTTT
CSVRTGGDGNTIYF
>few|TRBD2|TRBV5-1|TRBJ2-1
TGCGCCAGCGCAATCGGGGGGAGCTCCTACAATGAGCAGTTCTTC
CASAIGGSSYNEQFF
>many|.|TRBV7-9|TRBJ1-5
TGTGCCAGCAGCTTAGCAGGGCCAGTTCAGCCCCAGCATTTT
CASSLAGPVQPQHF
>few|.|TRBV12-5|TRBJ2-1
TGTGCTAGTGGTTTCCACTCGGGGGCCCCCTCCTACAATGAGCAGTTCTTC
CASGFHSGAPSYNEQFF
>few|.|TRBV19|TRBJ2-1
TGTGCCAGTACCTGGGCGCATGGCTCCTACAATGAGCAGTTCTTC
CASTWAHGSYNEQFF
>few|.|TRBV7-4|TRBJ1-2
TGTGCCAGCAGCTTGGCCAGTGTTTACTATGGCTACACCTTC
CASSLASVYYGYTF
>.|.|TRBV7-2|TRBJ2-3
TGTGCCAGCAGCTTACGCTACCTCCGGACACACACAGATACGCAATATTTT
CASSLRYLRTHTDTQYF
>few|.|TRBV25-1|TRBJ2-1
TGTGCCAGTAAACAAACAGGAATCTACAATGAGCAGTTCTTC
CASKQTGIYNEQFF
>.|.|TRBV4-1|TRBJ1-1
TGCGCCAACAGCCAAGTGCGGGACACTGAAGCTTTCTTT
CANSQVRDTEAFF
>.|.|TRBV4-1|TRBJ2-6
TGCGCCAGCACCCACTACAGGGAAGGGCTCTCTGGGGCCAACGTCCTGACTTTC
CASTHYREGLSGANVLTF
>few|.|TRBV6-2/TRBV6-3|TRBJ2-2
TGTGCCAGCAGTTACCTCGGGGGACGGGGCACCGGGGAGCTGTTTTTT
CASSYLGGRGTGELFF
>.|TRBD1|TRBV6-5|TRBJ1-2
TGTGCCAGCAGGGGACAGAAGAACTATGGCTACACCTTC
CASRGQKNYGYTF
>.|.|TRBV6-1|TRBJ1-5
TGTGCCAGCAGTGAATCATTAACAGCCCGATCCAATCAGCCCCAGCATTTT
CASSESLTARSNQPQHF
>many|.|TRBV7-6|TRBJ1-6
TGTGCCAGCAGCCCCCGCCCCGGTTCACCCCTCCACTTT
CASSPRPGSPLHF
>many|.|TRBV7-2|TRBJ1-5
TGTGCCAGCAGCTTAGAACGTGTGCCTAGCAATCAGCCCCAGCATTTT
CASSLERVPSNQPQHF
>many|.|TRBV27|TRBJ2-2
TGTGCCAGCAGCTTAGTTGACACCGGGGAGCTGTTTTTT
CASSLVDTGELFF
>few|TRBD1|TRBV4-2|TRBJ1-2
TGTGCCAGCAGCCAAGACCCCGGGGAACAGGGGTGGGTAGATGGCTACACCTTC
CASSQDPGEQGWVDGYTF
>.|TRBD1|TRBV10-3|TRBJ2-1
TGTGCCATCACTTTTGGACAGGGGAATGAGCAGTTCTTC
CAITFGQGNEQFF